This is a list of T cell receptor beta chains from one sample in a study of CD4 T cells in relation to SARS-CoV-2 and coronaviruses. These receptors are not linked to any known antigen. Repertoires were generated with immunoSEQ multiplex PCR, while TCRdb's copy carries only in-frame clones and drops some. The table lists 20,000 to 25,000 clones, over 60% of them singletons. Sequencing was carried out using CD4+ T cells from PBMCs, cultured in vitro. The receptors stem from a human donor in good health. Both conserved end residues are part of each CDR3. A D gene is named only where the DNA matches it firmly. The size entry is marked missing in some rows and otherwise reads once, few, many or a size class.

TRBJ2-7 | . | TRBV29-1 | TRBD2 | CSVEDFGLAGSYEQYF | TGCAGCGTTGAAGATTTTGGGCTAGCGGGGTCCTACGAGCAGTACTTC
TRBJ1-2 | . | TRBV2 | . | CASRGDQGSYGYTF | TGTGCCAGCAGGGGAGATCAGGGATCCTATGGCTACACCTTC
TRBJ2-1 | . | TRBV5-1 | . | CASTTGTQGFNEQFF | TGCGCCAGCACCACCGGGACCCAGGGATTCAATGAGCAGTTCTTC
TRBJ1-2 | . | TRBV6-6 | . | CASSAMDYTF | TGTGCCAGCAGTGCAATGGACTACACCTTC
TRBJ2-1 | . | TRBV5-1 | . | CASSFTAGDYNEQFF | TGTGCCAGCAGCTTCACCGCCGGGGACTACAATGAGCAGTTCTTC
TRBJ1-2 | . | TRBV5-6 | . | CASSSEQGEGYTF | TGTGCCAGCAGCTCCGAACAGGGCGAGGGCTACACCTTC
TRBJ2-7 | few | TRBV5-5 | . | CASSLGLRSSYEQYF | TGTGCCAGCAGCCTGGGGCTGAGGAGCTCCTACGAGCAGTACTTC
TRBJ1-5 | . | TRBV6-2/TRBV6-3 | TRBD1 | CASTPGQGILPQHF | TGTGCCAGCACCCCGGGACAGGGAATACTGCCCCAGCATTTT
TRBJ2-7 | . | TRBV6-2/TRBV6-3 | TRBD2 | CASSYERGYEQYF | TGTGCCAGCAGTTACGAGCGGGGCTACGAGCAGTACTTC
TRBJ2-3 | . | TRBV4-3 | . | CASSQVSVGSTDTQYF | TGCGCCAGCAGCCAAGTGTCAGTGGGAAGCACAGATACGCAGTATTTT